This is a list of T cell receptor beta chains from one sample in a study of post-analysis software for immune sequencing data. TCRdb recomputed calls from the PCR reads with MiXCR, one row per CDR3 protein. Of hundreds of thousands of distinct CDR3 sequences listed, under 70% are singletons. Sample: blood. The receptors derive from a girl aged 5 to 17 with multiple sclerosis. Both conserved end residues are part of each CDR3.

TRBV20-1	TRBJ2-7	CSARVPGYGEQYF
TRBV6-6	TRBJ1-6	CASSFTPGSPLHF
TRBV10-3	TRBJ1-2	CAIRTDPLTNYGYTF
TRBV20-1	TRBJ2-7	CSATVRSYEQYF
TRBV29-1	TRBJ1-1	CSVKGLLTEAFF
TRBV10-3	TRBJ1-2	CAIKEGSGSVIYGYTF
TRBV20-1	TRBJ2-1	CSAREAGYEQDF
TRBV5-1	TRBJ2-5	CASSQMTGVRETQYF
TRBV29-1	TRBJ2-1	CSVEHPEQFF
TRBV20-1	TRBJ2-2	CSARAPGQGNTRELFF
TRBV10-2	TRBJ1-3	CASSLDSRDIYF
TRBV20-1	TRBJ2-1	CSARPTLAGATYNEQFF
TRBV12-3/TRBV12-4	TRBJ1-2	CASSFGTGYTF
TRBV4-2	TRBJ2-5	CASSQASPPAEETQYF
TRBV20-1	TRBJ2-1	CSASPGQGARSYNEQFF
TRBV27	TRBJ2-1	CASTLLAGAYNEQFF
TRBV6-5	TRBJ1-2	CASSYSLVGVGYGYTF
TRBV20-1	TRBJ2-7	CSARVPGTPAGYEQYF
TRBV7-9	TRBJ2-7	CASSATGLSYEQYF
TRBV12-3/TRBV12-4	TRBJ2-5	CASSLAGLAGVQETQYF
TRBV5-1	.	CASSLTGSAYEQYF
TRBV18	TRBJ2-4	CASSPAGGSIQYF
TRBV7-8	TRBJ2-1	CASSPLGRWFF
TRBV15	TRBJ2-1	CATSRDDDHPFNTVLNEQFF
TRBV7-8	TRBJ2-6	CASSLSVNLLSSGANVLTF
TRBV9	TRBJ2-5	CASSEGQPQETQYF